The TCR beta chain under discussion was sequenced for a study of blood T cell repertoires in COVID-19. The wider study: Whether acute or convalescent, the COVID-19 samples came from the United States, Italy and Spain. The analysed material was cDNA or gDNA that came from T cells, B-cell-depleted T cells, or PBMCs.

Germline V gene data show CDR1 as SEHNR and CDR2 as FQNEAQ (reference sequence). The germline V and J ends were trimmed by 1 base and 8 bases, with 15 bases remaining between them. This CDR3 spans 16 amino acids. As originally analysed: Counts of nucleated cells, estimated from reference gene primer amplification, were obtained. The method was immunoSEQ multiplex PCR; TCRdb's version includes in-frame clones alone and lacks a portion of them. That table gives V, J and clone size, and the DNA gave D and trimming. Here the sample spans about 230,000 clones, 84% being singletons. The sample consisted of peripheral blood. The receptor comes from a woman aged 80 or over with active or convalescent COVID-19. The chain combines TRBV7-9 with TRBJ1-6; D is uncertain. This CDR3 reads CASSLGRGFEDSPLHF. The DNA of the CDR3 is TGTGCCAGCAGCTTAGGGCGTGGATTTGAGGATTCACCCCTCCACTTT.